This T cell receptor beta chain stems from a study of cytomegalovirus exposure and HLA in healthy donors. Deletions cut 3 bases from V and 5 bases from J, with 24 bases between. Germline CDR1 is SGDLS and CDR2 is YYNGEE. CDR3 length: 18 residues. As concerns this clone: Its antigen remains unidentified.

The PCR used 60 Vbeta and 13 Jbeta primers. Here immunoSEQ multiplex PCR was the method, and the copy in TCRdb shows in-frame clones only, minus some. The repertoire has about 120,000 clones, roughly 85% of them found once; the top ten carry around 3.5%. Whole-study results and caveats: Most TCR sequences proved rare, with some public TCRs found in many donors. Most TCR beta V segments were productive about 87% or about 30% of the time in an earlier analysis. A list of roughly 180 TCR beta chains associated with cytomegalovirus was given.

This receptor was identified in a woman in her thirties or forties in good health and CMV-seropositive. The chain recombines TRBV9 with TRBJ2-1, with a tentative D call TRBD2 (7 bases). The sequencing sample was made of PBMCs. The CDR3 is CASSGPRGGGSGNNEQFF. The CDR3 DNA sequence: TGTGCCAGCAGCGGGCCGAGGGGGGGTGGTAGCGGAAACAATGAGCAGTTCTTC.